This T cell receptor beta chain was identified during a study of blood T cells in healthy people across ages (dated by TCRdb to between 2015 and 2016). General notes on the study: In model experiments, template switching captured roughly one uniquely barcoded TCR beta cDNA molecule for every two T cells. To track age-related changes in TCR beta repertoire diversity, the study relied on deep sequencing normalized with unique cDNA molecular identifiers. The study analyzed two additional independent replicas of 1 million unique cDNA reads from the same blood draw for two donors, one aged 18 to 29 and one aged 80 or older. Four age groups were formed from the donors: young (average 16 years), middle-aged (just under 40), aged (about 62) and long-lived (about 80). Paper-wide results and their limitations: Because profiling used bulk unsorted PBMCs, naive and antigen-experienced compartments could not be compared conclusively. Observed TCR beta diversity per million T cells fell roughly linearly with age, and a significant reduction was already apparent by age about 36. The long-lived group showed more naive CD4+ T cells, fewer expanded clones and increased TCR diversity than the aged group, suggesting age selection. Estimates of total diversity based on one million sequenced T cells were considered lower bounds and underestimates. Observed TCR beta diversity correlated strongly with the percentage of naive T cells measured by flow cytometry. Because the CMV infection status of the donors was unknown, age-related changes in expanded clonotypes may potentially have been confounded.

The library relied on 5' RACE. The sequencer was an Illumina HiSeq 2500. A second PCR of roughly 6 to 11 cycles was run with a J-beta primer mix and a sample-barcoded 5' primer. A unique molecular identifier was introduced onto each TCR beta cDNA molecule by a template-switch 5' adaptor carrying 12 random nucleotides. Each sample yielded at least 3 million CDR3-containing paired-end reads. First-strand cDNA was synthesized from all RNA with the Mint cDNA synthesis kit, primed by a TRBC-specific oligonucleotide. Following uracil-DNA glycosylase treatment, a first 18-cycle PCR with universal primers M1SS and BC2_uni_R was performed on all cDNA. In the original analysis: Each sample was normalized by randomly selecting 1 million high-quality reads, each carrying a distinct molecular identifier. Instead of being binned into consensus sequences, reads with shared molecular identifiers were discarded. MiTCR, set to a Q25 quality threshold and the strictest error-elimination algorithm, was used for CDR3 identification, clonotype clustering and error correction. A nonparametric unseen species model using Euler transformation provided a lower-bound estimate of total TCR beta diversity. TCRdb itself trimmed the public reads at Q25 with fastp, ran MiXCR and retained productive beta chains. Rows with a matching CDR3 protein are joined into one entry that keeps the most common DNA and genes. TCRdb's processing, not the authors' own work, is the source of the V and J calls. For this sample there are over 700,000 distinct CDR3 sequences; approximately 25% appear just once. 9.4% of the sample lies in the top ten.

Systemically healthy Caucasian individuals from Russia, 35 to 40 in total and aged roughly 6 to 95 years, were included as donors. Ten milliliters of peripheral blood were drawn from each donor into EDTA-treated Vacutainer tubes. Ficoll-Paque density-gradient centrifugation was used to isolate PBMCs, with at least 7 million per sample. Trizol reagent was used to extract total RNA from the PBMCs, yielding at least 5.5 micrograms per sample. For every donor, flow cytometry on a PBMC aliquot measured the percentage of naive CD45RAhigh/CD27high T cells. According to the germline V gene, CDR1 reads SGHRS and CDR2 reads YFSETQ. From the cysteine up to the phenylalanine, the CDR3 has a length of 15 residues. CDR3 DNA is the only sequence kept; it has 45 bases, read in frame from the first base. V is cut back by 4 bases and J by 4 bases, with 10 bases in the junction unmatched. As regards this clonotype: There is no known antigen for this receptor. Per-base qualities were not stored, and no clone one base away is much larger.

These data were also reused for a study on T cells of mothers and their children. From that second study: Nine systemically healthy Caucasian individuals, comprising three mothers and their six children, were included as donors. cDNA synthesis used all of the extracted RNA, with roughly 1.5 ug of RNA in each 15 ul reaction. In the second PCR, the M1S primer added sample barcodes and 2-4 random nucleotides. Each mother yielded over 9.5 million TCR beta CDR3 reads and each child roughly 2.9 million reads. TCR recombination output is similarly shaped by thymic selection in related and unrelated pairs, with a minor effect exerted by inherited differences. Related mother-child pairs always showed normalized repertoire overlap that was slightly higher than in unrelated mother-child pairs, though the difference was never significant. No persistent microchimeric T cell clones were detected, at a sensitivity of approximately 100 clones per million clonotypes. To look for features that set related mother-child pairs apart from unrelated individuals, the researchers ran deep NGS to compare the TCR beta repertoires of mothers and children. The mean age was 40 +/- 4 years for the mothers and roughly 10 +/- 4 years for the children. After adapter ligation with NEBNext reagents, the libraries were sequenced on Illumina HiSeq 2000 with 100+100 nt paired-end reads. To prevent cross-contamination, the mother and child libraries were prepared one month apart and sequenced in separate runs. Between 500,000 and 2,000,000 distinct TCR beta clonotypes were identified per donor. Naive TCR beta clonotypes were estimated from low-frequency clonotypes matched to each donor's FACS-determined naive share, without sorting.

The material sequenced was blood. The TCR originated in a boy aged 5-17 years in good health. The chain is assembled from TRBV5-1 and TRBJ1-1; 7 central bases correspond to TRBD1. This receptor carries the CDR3 CASSPQGGGSTEAFF. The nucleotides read TGCGCCAGCAGCCCCCAGGGGGGAGGAAGCACTGAAGCTTTCTTT.